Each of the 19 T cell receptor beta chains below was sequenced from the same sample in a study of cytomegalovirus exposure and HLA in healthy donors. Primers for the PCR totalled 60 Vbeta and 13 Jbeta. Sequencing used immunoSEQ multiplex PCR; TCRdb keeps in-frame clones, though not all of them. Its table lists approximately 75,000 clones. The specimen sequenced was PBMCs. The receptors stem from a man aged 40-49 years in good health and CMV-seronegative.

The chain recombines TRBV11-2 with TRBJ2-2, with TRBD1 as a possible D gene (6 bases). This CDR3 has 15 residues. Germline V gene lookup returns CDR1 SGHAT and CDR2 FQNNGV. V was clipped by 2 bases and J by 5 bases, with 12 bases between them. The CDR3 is CASSLSGARTGELFF. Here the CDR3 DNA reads TGTGCCAGCAGCTTATCAGGGGCACGGACCGGGGAGCTGTTTTTT.

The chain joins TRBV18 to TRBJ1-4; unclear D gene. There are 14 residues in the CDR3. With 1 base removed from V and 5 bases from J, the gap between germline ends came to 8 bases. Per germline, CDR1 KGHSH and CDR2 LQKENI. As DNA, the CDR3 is TGTGCCAGCTCACCACTACCTCTAAATGAAAAACTGTTTTTT. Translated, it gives CASSPLPLNEKLFF.

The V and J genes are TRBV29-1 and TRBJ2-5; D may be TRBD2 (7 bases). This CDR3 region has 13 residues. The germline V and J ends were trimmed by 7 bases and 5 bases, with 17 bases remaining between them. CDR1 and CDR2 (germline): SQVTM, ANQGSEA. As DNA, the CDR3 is TGCAGCGCGGTCCGGGGGGCAGGGGAGACCCAGTACTTC. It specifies CSAVRGAGETQYF.

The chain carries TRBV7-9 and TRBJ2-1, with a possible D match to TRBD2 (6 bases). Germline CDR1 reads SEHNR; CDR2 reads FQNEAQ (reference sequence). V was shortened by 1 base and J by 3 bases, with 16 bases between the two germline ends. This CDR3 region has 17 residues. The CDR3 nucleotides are TGTGCCAGCAGCTTAGGTCTAGGGACTGCAGACTACAATGAGCAGTTCTTC. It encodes CASSLGLGTADYNEQFF.

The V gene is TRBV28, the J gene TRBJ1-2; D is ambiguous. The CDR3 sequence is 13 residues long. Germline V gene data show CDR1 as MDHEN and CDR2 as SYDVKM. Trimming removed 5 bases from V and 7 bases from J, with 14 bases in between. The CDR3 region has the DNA TGTGCCAGCAGTCCCCTGAAGTCAGGTGGCTACACCTTC. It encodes CASSPLKSGGYTF.

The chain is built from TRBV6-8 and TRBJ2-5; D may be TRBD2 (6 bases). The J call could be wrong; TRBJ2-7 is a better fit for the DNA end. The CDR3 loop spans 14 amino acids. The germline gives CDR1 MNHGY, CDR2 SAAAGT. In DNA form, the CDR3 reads TGTGCCAGCAGTTCCGGGGAGGCGGCCTACGAGCAGTACTTC. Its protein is CASSSGEAAYEQYF.

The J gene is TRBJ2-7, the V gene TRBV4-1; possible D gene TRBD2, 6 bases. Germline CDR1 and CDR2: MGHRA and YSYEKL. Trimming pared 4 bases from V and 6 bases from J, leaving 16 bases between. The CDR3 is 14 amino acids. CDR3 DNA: TGCGCCAGCAGCCCGGGGGTGTCGTCGGGCGAGCAGTACTTC. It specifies CASSPGVSSGEQYF.

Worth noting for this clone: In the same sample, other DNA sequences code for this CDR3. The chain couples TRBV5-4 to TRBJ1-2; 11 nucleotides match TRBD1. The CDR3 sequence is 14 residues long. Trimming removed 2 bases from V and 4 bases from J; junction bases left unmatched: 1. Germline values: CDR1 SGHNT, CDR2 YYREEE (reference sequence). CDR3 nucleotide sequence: TGTGCCAGCAGCTTAGGACAGGGGGCCTATGGCTACACCTTC. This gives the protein CASSLGQGAYGYTF. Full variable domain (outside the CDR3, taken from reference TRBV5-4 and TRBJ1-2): ETGVTQSPTHLIKTRGQQVTLRCSSQSGHNTVSWYQQALGQGPQFIFQYYREEENGRGNFPPRFSGLQFPNYSSELNVNALELDDSALYLCASSLGQGAYGYTFGSGTRLTVV.

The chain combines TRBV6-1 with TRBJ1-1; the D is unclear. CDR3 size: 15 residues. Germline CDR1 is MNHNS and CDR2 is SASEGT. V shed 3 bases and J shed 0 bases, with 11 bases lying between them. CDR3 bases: TGTGCCAGCAGTGACGGGGTGGCCATGAACACTGAAGCTTTCTTT. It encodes CASSDGVAMNTEAFF.

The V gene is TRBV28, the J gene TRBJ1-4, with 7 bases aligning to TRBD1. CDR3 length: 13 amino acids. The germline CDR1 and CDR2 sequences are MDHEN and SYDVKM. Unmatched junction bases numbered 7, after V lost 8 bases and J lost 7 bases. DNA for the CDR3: TGTGCCAGCGTGGCAGGGGGAAGTGAAAAACTGTTTTTT. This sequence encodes CASVAGGSEKLFF.

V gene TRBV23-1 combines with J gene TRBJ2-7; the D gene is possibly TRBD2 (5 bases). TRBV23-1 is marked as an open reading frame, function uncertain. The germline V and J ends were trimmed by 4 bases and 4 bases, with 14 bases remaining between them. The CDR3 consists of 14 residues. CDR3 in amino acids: CASSPSERVYEQYF. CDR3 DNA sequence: TGCGCCAGCAGTCCTTCTGAGAGGGTTTACGAGCAGTACTTC.

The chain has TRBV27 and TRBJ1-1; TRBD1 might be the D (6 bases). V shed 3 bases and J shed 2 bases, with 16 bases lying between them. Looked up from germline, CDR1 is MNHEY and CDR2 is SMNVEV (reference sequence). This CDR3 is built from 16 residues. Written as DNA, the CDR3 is TGTGCCAGCAGTTTTGGTATGGGCAGGGGAAACACTGAAGCTTTCTTT. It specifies CASSFGMGRGNTEAFF.

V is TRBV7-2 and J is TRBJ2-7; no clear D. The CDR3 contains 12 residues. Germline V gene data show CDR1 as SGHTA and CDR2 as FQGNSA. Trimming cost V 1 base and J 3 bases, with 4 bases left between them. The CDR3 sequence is CASSLERYEQYF. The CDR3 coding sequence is TGTGCCAGCAGCTTAGAGCGCTACGAGCAGTACTTC. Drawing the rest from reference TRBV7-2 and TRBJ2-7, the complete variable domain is GAGVSQSPSNKVTEKGKDVELRCDPISGHTALYWYRQSLGQGLEFLIYFQGNSAPDKSGLPSDRFSAERTGGSVSTLTIQRTQQEDSAVYLCASSLERYEQYFGPGTRLTVT.

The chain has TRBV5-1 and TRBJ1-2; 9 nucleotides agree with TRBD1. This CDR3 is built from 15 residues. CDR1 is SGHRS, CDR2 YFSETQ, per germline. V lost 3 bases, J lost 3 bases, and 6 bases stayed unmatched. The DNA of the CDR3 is TGCGCCAGCAGCTCGGGGACAGGGTTGGACTATGGCTACACCTTC. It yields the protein CASSSGTGLDYGYTF.

The CDR3 sequence is CASSGKDSSFSEAFF. Here the CDR3 DNA reads TGTGCCAGCAGCGGAAAGGACAGCTCTTTCTCTGAAGCTTTCTTT. The chain employs TRBV5-4 and TRBJ1-1; weak D call: TRBD1 (6 bases). Germline V gene data show CDR1 as SGHNT and CDR2 as YYREEE (reference sequence). V was clipped by 4 bases and J by 6 bases, with 19 bases between them. The CDR3 runs to 15 residues. The variable domain in full, with the rest retrieved from reference TRBV5-4 and TRBJ1-1, is ETGVTQSPTHLIKTRGQQVTLRCSSQSGHNTVSWYQQALGQGPQFIFQYYREEENGRGNFPPRFSGLQFPNYSSELNVNALELDDSALYLCASSGKDSSFSEAFFGQGTRLTVV.

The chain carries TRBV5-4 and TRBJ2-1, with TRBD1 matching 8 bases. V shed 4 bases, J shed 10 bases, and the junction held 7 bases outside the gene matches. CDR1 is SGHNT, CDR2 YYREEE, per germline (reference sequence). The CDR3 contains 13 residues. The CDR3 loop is CASSPPGQDEQFF. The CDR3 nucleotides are TGTGCCAGCAGCCCGCCGGGACAGGACGAGCAGTTCTTC.

The DNA of the CDR3 is TGTGCCAGCAGAGGACAGCCCCAGAATCAGCCCCAGCATTTT. It is translated as CASRGQPQNQPQHF. The chain employs TRBV6-1 and TRBJ1-5, with D tentatively TRBD1 (6 bases). The germline gives CDR1 MNHNS, CDR2 SASEGT. The CDR3 runs to 14 residues. The V end was cut by 6 bases, the J end by 4 bases, with 13 bases between.

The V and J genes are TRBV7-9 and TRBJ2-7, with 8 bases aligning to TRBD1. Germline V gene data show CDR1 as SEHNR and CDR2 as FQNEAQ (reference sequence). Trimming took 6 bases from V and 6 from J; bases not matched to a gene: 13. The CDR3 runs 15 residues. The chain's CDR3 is CASRKLPDRASEQYF. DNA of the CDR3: TGTGCCAGCAGAAAACTCCCGGACAGGGCCTCCGAGCAGTACTTC. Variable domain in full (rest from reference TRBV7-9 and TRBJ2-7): DTGVSQNPRHKITKRGQNVTFRCDPISEHNRLYWYRQTLGQGPEFLTYFQNEAQLEKSRLLSDRFSAERPKGSFSTLEIQRTEQGDSAMYLCASRKLPDRASEQYFGPGTRLTVT.

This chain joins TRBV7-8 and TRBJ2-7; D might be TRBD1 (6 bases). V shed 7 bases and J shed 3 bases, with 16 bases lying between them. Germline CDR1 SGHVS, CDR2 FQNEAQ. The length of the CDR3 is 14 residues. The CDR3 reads CASKWRQVYYEQYF. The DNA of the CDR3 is TGTGCCAGCAAGTGGAGACAGGTCTACTACGAGCAGTACTTC.